The entry below describes one TCR beta chain. What it recognizes is unknown. The entry originates in a study of a mutant IDH1 vaccine in newly diagnosed glioma. Overall study: In some groups vaccination began 4-6 weeks post-radiotherapy; others received it with temozolomide. Treated patients, around 60% male and approximately 40% female, averaged approximately 40 years of age. Before enrollment, the patients had been treated with radiotherapy alone, temozolomide alone, or both together. Most of them had received both. General observations from the study: Changes in the top peripheral T cell clonotypes seemingly had no bearing on pseudoprogression.

The germline gives CDR1 MGHRA, CDR2 YSYEKL. This CDR3 region has 16 residues. Trimming stripped 1 base from V and 10 bases from J, with 17 bases between. The time point was: week 11, during vaccination. The study gave 300 ug of mutant IDH1 20-mer peptide per vaccine dose, with topical imiquimod. Libraries were prepared by immunoSEQ multiplex PCR; TCRdb keeps only in-frame clonotypes and omits some of them. Of about 67,000 clones in the sample, 89% were seen once. The V and J genes are TRBV4-1 and TRBJ1-6, with a tentative D call TRBD1 (5 bases). The material was PBMCs, obtained from a glioma patient whose treatment included an IDH1 peptide vaccine. This clonotype originated in a man aged 35-49 years with glioma. CDR3 bases: TGCGCCAGCAGCCAAGGTCTGGGGGGGAGTGGATCACCCCTCCACTTT. Amino acid sequence: CASSQGLGGSGSPLHF.